Listed below are T cell receptor beta chains from one sample, sequenced in a study of vaccination effects on CD4 cells after COVID-19. What these receptors recognize is not known. Profiled with immunoSEQ multiplex PCR; TCRdb holds only in-frame clones, not every one. The sample shows more than 12,000 clones, around three quarters of them seen only once. The sequenced sample was CD4+ T cells from PBMCs cultured with HCoV-NL63 spike peptides, obtained after COVID-19 vaccination. The origin of the receptors is a human donor who had a prior SARS-CoV-2 infection. CDR3s include the opening cysteine and the closing phenylalanine or tryptophan. The order of the fields is clone size, J gene, V gene, D gene, CDR3 protein, CDR3 DNA. The D gene is left open where the match is weak. Size values are once, few and many counts, or a class for expanded clones, and some rows have none.

. TRBJ2-4 TRBV11-2 TRBD2 CASTFHSGIGTKNIQYF TGTGCCAGCACCTTCCATAGCGGGATTGGAACCAAAAACATTCAGTACTTC
. TRBJ1-1 TRBV7-3 . CASSLNSGTAAFF TGTGCCAGCAGCTTAAACTCGGGGACGGCAGCTTTCTTT
. TRBJ1-6 TRBV24-1 . CATYGSPLHF TGTGCCACCTACGGTTCACCCCTCCACTTT
. TRBJ1-3 TRBV7-9 . CASSWTTQPAGNTIYF TGTGCCAGCAGCTGGACCACCCAACCGGCTGGAAACACCATATATTTT
. TRBJ1-6 TRBV9 . CASSVSGGYSPLHF TGTGCCAGCAGCGTATCCGGGGGGTATTCACCCCTCCACTTT
. TRBJ2-7 TRBV7-2 TRBD2 CASSSRTSGQIYEQYF TGTGCCAGCAGCAGTCGGACTAGCGGGCAAATCTACGAGCAGTACTTC
. TRBJ2-1 TRBV5-4 TRBD2 CATFLGGGPYNEQFF TGTGCCACCTTTCTGGGGGGAGGGCCATACAATGAGCAGTTCTTC
few TRBJ2-1 TRBV24-1 TRBD2 CATSDSGASGSLNEQFF TGTGCCACCAGTGATTCGGGGGCTAGCGGGAGCCTCAATGAGCAGTTCTTC
. TRBJ1-5 TRBV7-9 . CASVKRIASPNQPQHF TGTGCCAGCGTAAAACGAATAGCCTCCCCCAATCAGCCCCAGCATTTT
once TRBJ1-1 TRBV6-2/TRBV6-3 TRBD1 CASSYPRGTVRTEAFF TGTGCCAGCAGTTACCCTCGCGGGACAGTCCGCACTGAAGCTTTCTTT
. TRBJ1-6 TRBV19 TRBD1 CASSARQGHLINSPLHF TGTGCCAGTAGTGCACGACAGGGTCACCTTATTAATTCACCCCTCCACTTT
. TRBJ2-1 TRBV7-3 TRBD1 CASSSGQGASSYNEQFF TGTGCCAGCAGCTCCGGACAGGGGGCGAGTTCCTACAATGAGCAGTTCTTC
. TRBJ2-5 TRBV15 . CATSRRRNQETQYF TGTGCCACCAGCAGAAGGAGAAACCAAGAGACCCAGTACTTC
. TRBJ2-5 TRBV18 TRBD1 CASSPLTGGRETQYF TGTGCCAGCTCACCCCTTACAGGGGGACGAGAGACCCAGTACTTC
once TRBJ1-3 TRBV9 TRBD1 CASSTGQGQYTIYF TGTGCCAGCAGCACTGGACAGGGTCAGTACACCATATATTTT
. TRBJ2-2 TRBV4-1 . CASSQRGRKSTGELFF TGCGCCAGCAGCCAAAGGGGTAGGAAGAGCACCGGGGAGCTGTTTTTT
. TRBJ1-3 TRBV3-1/TRBV3-2 . CASSLVSGNTIYF TGTGCCAGCAGTCTCGTATCTGGAAACACCATATATTTT
. TRBJ2-5 TRBV20-1 . CSAGGRGTQYF TGCAGTGCCGGGGGCCGAGGGACCCAGTACTTC
. TRBJ2-3 TRBV19 TRBD2 CASRPRGAGTDTQYF TGTGCCAGTAGGCCGCGGGGGGCCGGCACAGATACGCAGTATTTT
. TRBJ1-5 TRBV5-3 TRBD1 CARSLARQGRSPLNQPQHF TGTGCCAGAAGCTTGGCGAGACAGGGAAGGAGCCCGCTCAATCAGCCCCAGCATTTT
. TRBJ2-3 TRBV4-2 . CASSQDRASGNTDTQYF TGTGCCAGCAGCCAAGATCGGGCATCGGGTAACACAGATACGCAGTATTTT
. TRBJ1-2 TRBV18 . CASSPFSRDHGYTF TGTGCCAGCTCACCATTTTCCAGGGATCATGGCTACACCTTC
. TRBJ2-5 TRBV24-1 . CATAKTGETQYF TGTGCCACCGCCAAGACAGGAGAGACCCAGTACTTC
. TRBJ1-2 TRBV6-5 TRBD1 CASSNAGGAYGYTF TGTGCCAGCAGTAACGCAGGGGGCGCCTATGGCTACACCTTC
. TRBJ1-2 TRBV2 . CASSGGQARGGYTF TGTGCCAGCAGTGGAGGCCAGGCCCGCGGAGGCTACACCTTC
. TRBJ2-7 TRBV6-6 TRBD1 CASSLYLARDRAYEQYF TGTGCCAGCAGTCTCTACCTCGCCCGGGACAGGGCCTACGAGCAGTACTTC
. TRBJ1-4 TRBV5-5 . CASSLAPASSEKLFF TGTGCCAGCAGCTTGGCCCCGGCCTCGAGTGAAAAACTGTTTTTT
. TRBJ2-3 TRBV30 . CAWKGLSDTQYF TGTGCCTGGAAAGGCCTATCAGATACGCAGTATTTT
. TRBJ2-3 TRBV15 . CATSFLGGDTQYF TGTGCCACCAGCTTCTTAGGGGGAGATACGCAGTATTTT
. TRBJ2-1 TRBV14 . CASSQEYRIWKSTYNEQFF TGTGCCAGCAGCCAAGAATATCGGATCTGGAAATCTACCTACAATGAGCAGTTCTTC
. TRBJ2-5 TRBV27 . CASSPYMGGLETQYF TGTGCCAGCAGCCCCTACATGGGCGGGTTGGAGACCCAGTACTTC
few TRBJ1-6 TRBV6-6 . CASSYSVPRDSPLHF TGTGCCAGCAGTTACTCAGTTCCCAGGGATTCACCCCTCCACTTT
few TRBJ2-5 TRBV12-3/TRBV12-4 . CASSFRGEETQYF TGTGCCAGCAGTTTTAGGGGCGAAGAGACCCAGTACTTC
. TRBJ1-1 TRBV19 . CASSIGATGRGTEAFF TGTGCCAGTAGTATAGGGGCCACAGGGCGCGGCACTGAAGCTTTCTTT
. TRBJ1-1 TRBV19 . CASCPRANTEAFF TGTGCAAGTTGTCCCCGAGCGAACACTGAAGCTTTCTTT
. TRBJ2-2 TRBV6-5 . CASRIASTGELFF TGTGCCAGCAGGATAGCGTCGACCGGGGAGCTGTTTTTT
. TRBJ1-2 TRBV2 TRBD1 CASSYTTGEGYTF TGTGCCAGCAGTTATACGACAGGGGAAGGCTACACCTTC
. TRBJ1-2 TRBV3-1/TRBV3-2 . CASASVNYGYTF TGTGCCAGCGCGTCGGTAAACTATGGCTACACCTTC
. TRBJ2-5 TRBV3-1/TRBV3-2 . CASSQKRGTGTQYF TGTGCCAGCAGCCAAAAAAGGGGGACGGGGACCCAGTACTTC
. TRBJ2-7 TRBV2 . CASSSSYEQYF TGTGCCAGCAGCAGCTCCTACGAGCAGTACTTC
. TRBJ1-2 TRBV7-9 . CASSFGTLGGGYGYTF TGTGCCAGCAGCTTTGGAACTTTAGGAGGCGGCTATGGCTACACCTTC
. TRBJ1-4 TRBV30 . CAWSAAPLEKLFF TGTGCCTGGAGCGCGGCACCTTTGGAAAAACTGTTTTTT
few TRBJ2-3 TRBV6-5 . CASSSDGTDTQYF TGTGCCAGCAGTTCCGACGGCACAGATACGCAGTATTTT
. TRBJ2-2 TRBV3-1/TRBV3-2 . CASSQKIALVTGELFF TGTGCCAGCAGCCAAAAGATAGCGTTGGTCACCGGGGAGCTGTTTTTT
. TRBJ1-2 TRBV10-1 . CASTDQTLPYYGYTF TGCGCCAGCACTGACCAGACCCTTCCCTACTATGGCTACACCTTC
. TRBJ1-2 TRBV2 TRBD1 CASSEVRGPSGGHGYTF TGTGCCAGCAGTGAAGTCAGGGGGCCCTCCGGGGGTCATGGCTACACCTTC
. TRBJ1-1 TRBV25-1 . CASSRSAANTEAFF TGTGCCAGCAGTCGGTCGGCAGCTAACACTGAAGCTTTCTTT
once TRBJ2-7 TRBV4-1 . CASSQDSYEQYF TGCGCCAGCAGCCAAGATTCCTACGAGCAGTACTTC
. TRBJ2-5 TRBV2 . CASSYQETQYF TGTGCCAGCAGCTATCAAGAGACCCAGTACTTC
. TRBJ2-1 TRBV7-3 . CASSLHTAYNEQFF TGTGCCAGCAGCTTACATACAGCCTACAATGAGCAGTTCTTC
. TRBJ2-5 TRBV3-1/TRBV3-2 TRBD1 CASSHLPGTGGQETQYF TGTGCCAGCAGCCACCTCCCCGGGACAGGGGGGCAAGAGACCCAGTACTTC
. TRBJ1-5 TRBV18 . CASSPKSSQPQHF TGTGCCAGCTCACCCAAATCGTCCCAGCCCCAGCATTTT
. TRBJ1-2 TRBV28 . CASSPIADSRALGGYTF TGTGCCAGCAGCCCCATCGCGGACAGCCGTGCGTTAGGGGGCTACACCTTC